This TCR beta chain was sequenced for a study of cytomegalovirus exposure and HLA in healthy donors. About this clone: Antigen specificity is unknown.

Findings and limits, study-wide: Accurate predictions that matched the HLA-A and HLA-B alleles of most subjects were reportedly made from TCR beta sequences.

PCR primers comprised 60 Vbeta and 13 Jbeta primers. TCRdb's table, derived via immunoSEQ multiplex PCR, lists solely in-frame clones and lacks some. The sample carries approximately 150,000 clones, 80% recorded once. The TCR comes from a woman in her forties in good health and CMV-seronegative. Sequencing used PBMCs.

In nucleotides, the CDR3 is TGTGCCAGCAGTGCAAGCGGGGGAAGAAACACCATATATTTT. This gives the protein CASSASGGRNTIYF. The V and J genes are TRBV2 and TRBJ1-3; TRBD1 might be the D (5 bases). The length of the CDR3 is 14 residues. V lost 4 bases to trimming and J lost 5 bases, with 12 bases between them. Germline CDR1 and CDR2: SNHLY and FYNNEI.